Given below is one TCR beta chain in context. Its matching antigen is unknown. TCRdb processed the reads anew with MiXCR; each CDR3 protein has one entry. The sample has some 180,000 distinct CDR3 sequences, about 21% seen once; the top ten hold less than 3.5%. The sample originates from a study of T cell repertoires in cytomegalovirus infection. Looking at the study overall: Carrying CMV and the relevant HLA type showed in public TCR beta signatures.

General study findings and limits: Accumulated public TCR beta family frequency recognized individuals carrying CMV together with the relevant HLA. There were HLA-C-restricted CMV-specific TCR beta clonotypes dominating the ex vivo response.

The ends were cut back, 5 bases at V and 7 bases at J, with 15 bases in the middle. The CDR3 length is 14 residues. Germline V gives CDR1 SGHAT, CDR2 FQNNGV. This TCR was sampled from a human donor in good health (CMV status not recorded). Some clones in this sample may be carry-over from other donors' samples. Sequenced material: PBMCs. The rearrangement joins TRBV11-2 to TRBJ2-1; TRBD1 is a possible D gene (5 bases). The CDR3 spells CASSGPPGWNEQFF. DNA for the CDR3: TGTGCCAGCAGCGGGCCCCCAGGGTGGAATGAGCAGTTCTTC.